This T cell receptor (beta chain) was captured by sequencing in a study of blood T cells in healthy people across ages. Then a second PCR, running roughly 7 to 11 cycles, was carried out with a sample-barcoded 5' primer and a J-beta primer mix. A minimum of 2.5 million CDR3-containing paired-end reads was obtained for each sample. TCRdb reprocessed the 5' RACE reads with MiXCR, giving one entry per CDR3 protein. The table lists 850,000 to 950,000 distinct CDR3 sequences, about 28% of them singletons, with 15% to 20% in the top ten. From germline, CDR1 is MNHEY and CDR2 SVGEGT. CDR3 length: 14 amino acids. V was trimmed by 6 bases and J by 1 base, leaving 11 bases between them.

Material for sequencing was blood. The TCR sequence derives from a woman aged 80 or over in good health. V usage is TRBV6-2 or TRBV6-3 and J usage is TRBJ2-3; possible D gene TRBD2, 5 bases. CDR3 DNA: TGTGCCAGCAGGTACAGCGGTCGCACAGATACGCAGTATTTT. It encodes CASRYSGRTDTQYF.